Presented here are 14 T cell receptor beta chains from one specimen sequenced in a study of Ad26.COV2.S vaccination and SARS-CoV-2 variants. TCRdb keeps only in-frame clones here, not all; method: immunoSEQ multiplex PCR. The table has 500,000 or so clones, about 83% seen once. Treatment denoted: about 20 received Ad26.COV2.S at low or high dose, single or two shots; 5 received placebo; per-sample allocation not given. Specimens were obtained on day 63 following the first vaccine or placebo injection. The sequencing used peripheral blood, collected in a trial of Ad26.COV2.S vaccine versus placebo. The receptors stem from a person between 18 and 65 years old who received the Ad26.COV2.S COVID-19 vaccine or a placebo.

The rearrangement links TRBV27 to TRBJ2-7, with D possibly called TRBD1 or TRBD2 (6 bases each). CDR3 length equals 14 residues. Trimming took 5 bases from V and 6 from J, leaving 17 bases between them. Germline V gene data show CDR1 as MNHEY and CDR2 as SMNVEV (reference sequence). The CDR3 spells CASSPWGAGFEQYF. The CDR3 bases are TGTGCCAGCAGTCCTTGGGGGGCGGGATTCGAGCAGTACTTC.

The chain has TRBV6-5 and TRBJ1-2; 7 nucleotides agree with TRBD1. V lost 5 bases, J lost 6 bases, and 3 bases stayed unmatched. Germline loops: CDR1 MNHEY, CDR2 SVGAGI. The CDR3 extends over 12 amino acids. CDR3 region: CASSNRGHGYTF. The CDR3, as DNA: TGTGCCAGCAGTAACAGGGGCCATGGCTACACCTTC.

This sequence joins TRBV6-5 and TRBJ1-1; 7 bases match TRBD1. J gave up 5 bases and V 7 bases, and 10 bases lay outside the gene matches. The germline V gene encodes CDR1 MNHEY and CDR2 SVGAGI. The CDR3 runs 14 residues. This chain's CDR3 is CASMMTGRGTEAFF. The CDR3, as DNA: TGTGCCAGCATGATGACAGGGCGTGGTACTGAAGCTTTCTTT.

V usage is TRBV6-5 and J usage is TRBJ1-6; 7 nucleotides agree with TRBD1. CDR1 is MNHEY and CDR2 is SVGAGI in the germline V gene. Unmatched junction bases numbered 5, after V lost 0 bases and J lost 9 bases. The CDR3 is 15 amino acids. The CDR3 DNA reads TGTGCCAGCAGTTACTCGGAGGGGGCAAGTTCACCCCTCCACTTT. Its protein is CASSYSEGASSPLHF.

The CDR3 DNA reads TGCGCCAGCAGCCGTCACAGGGGGCTAACTGAAGCTTTCTTT. It is translated as CASSRHRGLTEAFF. The chain has TRBV5-1 and TRBJ1-1; 9 positions match TRBD1. With V trimmed by 4 bases and J by 5 bases, 6 bases remained unmatched. The CDR3 runs 14 residues. Germline CDR1 and CDR2: SGHRS and YFSETQ.

The chain carries TRBV18 and TRBJ1-1; tentatively, D is TRBD1 (5 bases). This CDR3 has 12 residues. Deletions cut 1 base from V and 8 bases from J, with 8 bases between. The germline gives CDR1 KGHSH, CDR2 LQKENI. Written as DNA, the CDR3 is TGTGCCAGCTCACCACTTAACAGGGAAGCTTTCTTT. It yields the protein CASSPLNREAFF.

This chain joins TRBV14 and TRBJ1-3; perhaps TRBD1 as D (6 bases). The CDR3 is 15 residues long. The V end lost 0 bases, the J end lost 3 bases, and 9 bases lay between the germline ends. The germline CDR1 and CDR2 sequences are SGHDN and FVKESK. CDR3: CASSQEGGIGNTIYF. DNA for the CDR3: TGTGCCAGCAGCCAAGAAGGGGGTATTGGAAACACCATATATTTT. Supplemented by reference TRBV14 and TRBJ1-3, the full variable domain reads EAGVTQFPSHSVIEKGQTVTLRCDPISGHDNLYWYRRVMGKEIKFLLHFVKESKQDESGMPNNRFLAERTGGTYSTLKVQPAELEDSGVYFCASSQEGGIGNTIYFGEGSWLTVV.

The table lists this clone with a count of one. V is TRBV6-5 and J is TRBJ2-7; TRBD2 matches at 13 bases. This CDR3 is built from 14 residues. Germline V gene sequence: CDR1 MNHEY, CDR2 SVGAGI. The J segment lost 6 bases and the V segment lost 7 bases, leaving 6 bases of the junction unmatched. This CDR3 is CASTGLAGVSEQYF. CDR3 nucleotide sequence: TGTGCCAGCACCGGACTAGCGGGAGTTTCCGAGCAGTACTTC.

The rearrangement links TRBV18 to TRBJ2-7; D perhaps matches TRBD2 (6 bases). CDR3 length: 14 amino acids. From germline, CDR1 is KGHSH and CDR2 LQKENI. V lost 0 bases, J lost 7 bases, and 13 bases lay in between. CDR3: CASSPPETRREQYF. The CDR3 DNA reads TGTGCCAGCTCACCACCAGAGACTAGAAGGGAGCAGTACTTC.

The chain has TRBV3-1 (or the pseudogene TRBV3-2) and TRBJ2-1; TRBD2 matches 10 bases. Germline CDR1 and CDR2: LGHDT and YNNKEL (reference sequence). V lost 4 bases to trimming and J lost 0 bases; unmatched junction nucleotides: 15. The length of the CDR3 is 20 residues. The CDR3 here is CASSRTSGRAPLSSYNEQFF. DNA for the CDR3: TGTGCCAGCAGCCGTACCAGCGGGAGGGCCCCTCTTAGCTCCTACAATGAGCAGTTCTTC.

J is TRBJ1-1 and V is TRBV9; no reliable D call. V lost 0 bases to trimming and J lost 1 base, with 10 bases between them. The germline V gene encodes CDR1 SGDLS and CDR2 YYNGEE. This CDR3 has 15 residues. CDR3 sequence (DNA): TGTGCCAGCAGCGTAGGTCTGGGGAGGAACACTGAAGCTTTCTTT. Amino acids: CASSVGLGRNTEAFF. Full variable domain (missing parts from reference TRBV9 and TRBJ1-1): DSGVTQTPKHLITATGQRVTLRCSPRSGDLSVYWYQQSLDQGLQFLIQYYNGEERAKGNILERFSAQQFPDLHSELNLSSLELGDSALYFCASSVGLGRNTEAFFGQGTRLTVV.

The chain has TRBV15 and TRBJ2-3; D remains unclear. CDR3 length equals 12 residues. Looked up from germline, CDR1 is LNHNV and CDR2 is YYDKDF (reference sequence). V was cut by 9 bases and J by 5 bases, with 12 bases left in between. The CDR3 here is CATSSMEDTQYF. As DNA, the CDR3 is TGTGCCACGAGCTCGATGGAAGATACGCAGTATTTT.

The rearrangement joins TRBV12-3 or TRBV12-4 to TRBJ1-2; D call uncertain. The V end was cut by 2 bases, the J end by 2 bases, with 6 bases between. The CDR3 spans 13 residues. For the CDR3, the DNA is TGTGCCAGCAGTTTATCAGCGAACTATGGCTACACCTTC. This encodes CASSLSANYGYTF.

This clone was seen a handful of times. The chain joins TRBV27 to TRBJ2-7; 9 positions match TRBD1. The V and J ends lost 6 bases and 6 bases, in that order; junction bases with no gene match: 9. CDR1 and CDR2 (germline): MNHEY, SMNVEV (reference sequence). The CDR3 covers 14 residues. In DNA form, the CDR3 reads TGTGCCAGCAGAATGGGACAGGGCAGGGGCGAGCAGTACTTC. Translated, it gives CASRMGQGRGEQYF.